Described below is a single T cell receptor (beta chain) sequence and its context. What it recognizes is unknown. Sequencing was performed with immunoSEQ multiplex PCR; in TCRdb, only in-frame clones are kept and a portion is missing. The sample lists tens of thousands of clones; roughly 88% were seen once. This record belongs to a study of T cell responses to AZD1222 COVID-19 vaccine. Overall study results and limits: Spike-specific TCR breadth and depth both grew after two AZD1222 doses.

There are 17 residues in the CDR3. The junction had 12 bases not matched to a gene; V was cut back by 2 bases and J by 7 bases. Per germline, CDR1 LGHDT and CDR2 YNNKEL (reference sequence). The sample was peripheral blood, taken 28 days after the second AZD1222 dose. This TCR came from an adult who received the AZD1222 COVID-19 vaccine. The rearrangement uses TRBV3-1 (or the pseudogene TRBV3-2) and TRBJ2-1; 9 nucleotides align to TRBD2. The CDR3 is CASSQWVAGASGNEQFF. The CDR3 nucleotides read TGTGCCAGCAGCCAATGGGTAGCGGGGGCCTCAGGGAATGAGCAGTTCTTC.